The 29 T cell receptor beta chains listed next were all sequenced from one sample in a study of T cells in Graves' hyperthyroidism and ophthalmopathy. The TCR beta CDR3 regions underwent amplification using RNA transcripts as the source. Carried out on the TCR CDR3, a first-round RT-PCR used the HTBI primer set. Using its own MiXCR run on the multiplex PCR reads, TCRdb lists one record per CDR3 protein. The sample has hundreds of thousands of distinct CDR3 sequences, around a third seen once. Sequenced: blood. These receptors came from a woman aged 40 to 55 with Graves' hyperthyroidism.

This chain uses TRBV20-1 with TRBJ1-2, with D maybe TRBD1 (5 bases). Looked up from germline, CDR1 is DFQATT and CDR2 is SNEGSKA (reference sequence). The CDR3 is 12 residues long. V was shortened by 6 bases and J by 6 bases, with 14 bases between the two germline ends. The CDR3 region is CSATGTPHGYTF. In DNA, the CDR3 is TGCAGTGCGACCGGGACGCCTCATGGCTACACCTTC.

The chain is built from TRBV6-5 and TRBJ1-1; 8 bases are a match to TRBD1. Unmatched junction bases numbered 2, after V lost 2 bases and J lost 3 bases. The CDR3 has 14 amino acids. Germline-derived CDR1 and CDR2 are MNHEY and SVGAGI. The DNA of the CDR3 is TGTGCCAGCAGTTACGACAGGGGACACACTGAAGCTTTCTTT. This encodes CASSYDRGHTEAFF.

The CDR3 region is CASSPRDTMNTEAFF. In DNA, the CDR3 is TGTGCCAGTAGTCCTCGGGACACGATGAACACTGAAGCTTTCTTT. The rearrangement links TRBV19 to TRBJ1-1; D perhaps matches TRBD1 (6 bases). V lost 5 bases and J 0 bases, leaving 13 bases between the germline ends. The CDR3 is made up of 15 amino acids. The germline CDR1 and CDR2 sequences are LNHDA and SQIVND (reference sequence).

In DNA form, the CDR3 reads TGCGCCAGCAGGGCCAGGGACTCTAATTCACCCCTCCACTTT. Translating it yields CASRARDSNSPLHF. J is TRBJ1-6 and V is TRBV10-2; D perhaps matches TRBD1 (5 bases). The CDR3 is made up of 14 amino acids. The V and J ends lost 6 bases and 6 bases respectively, with 12 bases between them. Per germline, CDR1 WSHSY and CDR2 SAAADI.

The chain couples TRBV6-5 to TRBJ2-7; TRBD1 agrees at 8 bases. Looked up from germline, CDR1 is MNHEY and CDR2 is SVGAGI. The CDR3 runs to 15 residues. The J segment lost 2 bases and the V segment lost 2 bases, leaving 5 bases of the junction unmatched. CDR3 in DNA: TGTGCCAGCAGTTACGTAGACAGGGGAACCTACGAGCAGTACTTC. Encoded protein: CASSYVDRGTYEQYF.

This chain links TRBV14 with TRBJ1-1, with 7 positions matching TRBD1. The CDR3 loop spans 15 amino acids. From germline, CDR1 is SGHDN and CDR2 FVKESK. The V gene end was trimmed by 3 bases and the J gene end by 4 bases; junction bases not matched to a gene: 8. As DNA, the CDR3 is TGTGCCAGCAGCCATGTGACAGGGTGGGGCACTGAAGCTTTCTTT. This codes for CASSHVTGWGTEAFF.

This clonotype was counted many times. The V and J genes are TRBV7-2 and TRBJ2-6; a weak D match, TRBD1 (6 bases). Germline CDR1 is SGHTA and CDR2 is FQGNSA. V was shortened by 5 bases and J by 3 bases, with 11 bases between the two germline ends. CDR3 size: 15 residues. CDR3 DNA: TGTGCCAGCAGCATCAGGGGTAGTGGGGCCAACGTCCTGACTTTC. It translates to CASSIRGSGANVLTF.

This clonotype came up once. An end of the junction differs from the germline gene, which may be a read error. This sequence joins TRBV5-4 and TRBJ2-5, with D perhaps assigned TRBD1 or TRBD2 (5 bases each). The CDR3 covers 14 residues. CDR1 is SGHNT and CDR2 is YYREEE in the germline V gene (reference sequence). CDR3 in DNA: TGCGCCAGCAGCCAAGTGGGACCAGCAGATACGCAGTACTTC. It translates to CASSQVGPADTQYF.

At least ten counts were recorded for this clonotype. The V call is TRBV7-9, the J call TRBJ2-5; D is possibly TRBD1 (6 bases). CDR3 length equals 14 residues. V lost 6 bases, J lost 2 bases, and 13 bases lay in between. Per germline, CDR1 SEHNR and CDR2 FQNEAQ (reference sequence). The CDR3 region is CASRRTDMQETQYF. The CDR3 DNA sequence: TGTGCCAGCAGGCGGACAGACATGCAAGAGACCCAGTACTTC.

Only one count was recorded for this clonotype. This sequence joins TRBV9 and TRBJ1-2; D is undetermined. This CDR3 spans 15 amino acids. V was pared by 4 bases and J by 2 bases, with 15 bases between. CDR1 and CDR2 from the germline V gene are SGDLS and YYNGEE. CDR3 residues: CASSQGRTENYGYTF. As DNA, the CDR3 is TGTGCCAGCAGCCAAGGACGCACAGAGAACTATGGCTACACCTTC. Looking up the rest from reference TRBV9 and TRBJ1-2 gives the full variable domain: DSGVTQTPKHLITATGQRVTLRCSPRSGDLSVYWYQQSLDQGLQFLIQYYNGEERAKGNILERFSAQQFPDLHSELNLSSLELGDSALYFCASSQGRTENYGYTFGSGTRLTVV.

This clonotype was observed many times. The chain carries TRBV10-1 and TRBJ2-2; D gene unclear. This CDR3 is built from 13 residues. Trimming pared 4 bases from V and 5 bases from J, leaving 8 bases between. The germline V gene encodes CDR1 WNHNN and CDR2 SYGVQD (reference sequence). Written as DNA, the CDR3 is TGCGCCAGCAGTGCTATGGGTACCGGGGAGCTGTTTTTT. Translation gives CASSAMGTGELFF.

At least ten counts were recorded for this clonotype. The V call is TRBV15, the J call TRBJ1-2, with D perhaps matching TRBD1 (6 bases). Germline V gene sequence: CDR1 LNHNV, CDR2 YYDKDF (reference sequence). Trimming pared 6 bases from V and 4 bases from J, leaving 18 bases between. The CDR3 length is 15 residues. The CDR3 loop reads CATSPPTGYAYGYTF. DNA for the CDR3: TGTGCCACCAGTCCTCCGACAGGCTACGCCTATGGCTACACCTTC.

This clonotype showed up many times. CDR3 coding DNA: TGTGCCAGCACCCGAATAGGGGACGGGTCCTCCTACGAGCAGTACTTC. Residues: CASTRIGDGSSYEQYF. The J gene is TRBJ2-7, the V gene TRBV7-2; perhaps D is TRBD1 or TRBD2 (5 bases each). This CDR3 comprises 16 residues. With 7 bases removed from V and 0 bases from J, the gap between germline ends came to 19 bases. Germline assignment: CDR1 SGHTA and CDR2 FQGNSA.

This clonotype was seen at least ten times. This chain joins TRBV20-1 and TRBJ1-1; no clear D gene. V gave up 7 bases and J gave up 4 bases, with 13 bases separating them. The CDR3 has 12 amino acids. Germline V CDR1 and CDR2: DFQATT, SNEGSKA (reference sequence). In DNA, the CDR3 is TGCAGTGGGAATACAGTGGGCACTGAAGCTTTCTTT. The encoded protein is CSGNTVGTEAFF.

Points on this clonotype: A read error may produce the germline difference seen at one junction end. V gene TRBV7-7 combines with J gene TRBJ1-1; 11 nucleotides agree with TRBD1. CDR1 SSHAT and CDR2 FNYEAQ come from the germline V gene (reference sequence). This CDR3 spans 15 amino acids. The CDR3 DNA is TGTGCTAGCAGCCAAGGGGACAGGGGGAGTACTGAAGCTTTCTTT. It encodes CASSQGDRGSTEAFF.

There are a few counts of this clonotype. The V gene is TRBV20-1, the J gene TRBJ1-1; 8 bases are a match to TRBD1. Germline lookup yields CDR1 DFQATT and CDR2 SNEGSKA (reference sequence). The CDR3 sequence is 14 residues long. V dropped 0 bases and J dropped 6; count of bases not matched to a gene: 6. Written as DNA, the CDR3 is TGCAGTGCTAGAGATCTAGGGACAGGAGCTGAAGCTTTCTTT. It translates to CSARDLGTGAEAFF.

This chain uses TRBV10-3 with TRBJ1-1; D is possibly TRBD1 (6 bases). This CDR3 spans 17 amino acids. The germline V gene has CDR1 ENHRY and CDR2 SYGVKD. V lost 2 bases, J lost 1 base, and 17 bases lay in between. The CDR3 loop reads CAISERGGEVKNTEAFF. The CDR3 region has the DNA TGTGCCATCAGTGAGAGGGGGGGGGAGGTTAAGAACACTGAAGCTTTCTTT.

This clonotype was detected ten times or more. The V call is TRBV6-5, the J call TRBJ1-2; D call uncertain. V shed 6 bases and J shed 9 bases, with 14 bases lying between them. The CDR3 spans 12 residues. Germline lookup yields CDR1 MNHEY and CDR2 SVGAGI. The CDR3 DNA reads TGTGCCAGCAGCCCCCGGTTGACAAGCTACACCTTC. As protein: CASSPRLTSYTF.

CDR3 in DNA: TGTGCCAGCAGCTCCGGCCTGACGAATTCACCCCTCCACTTT. This gives the protein CASSSGLTNSPLHF. V and J are TRBV7-1 and TRBJ1-6, with D unclear. TRBV7-1 is an open reading frame whose function is uncertain. V shed 3 bases and J shed 7 bases, with 10 bases lying between them. The CDR3 has 14 residues.

The CDR3: CASSLRAHEAFF. The CDR3 DNA reads TGTGCCAGCAGTTTGAGGGCGCATGAAGCTTTCTTT. The gene calls are TRBV12-3 or TRBV12-4 and TRBJ1-1; no clear D. The CDR3 has 12 residues. V was cut by 3 bases and J by 7 bases, with 9 bases left in between.

Note on this clonotype: One junction end disagrees with the germline gene, perhaps due to a read error. The chain uses TRBV6-5 and TRBJ2-2, with no clear D. Germline CDR1 is MNHEY and CDR2 is SVGAGI. The CDR3 totals 14 residues. This CDR3 is CAISYSNIGGELFF. CDR3 bases: TGTGCCATCAGTTACTCGAATATCGGCGGGGAGCTGTTTTTT.

This clonotype was detected ten times or more. The chain has TRBV7-2 and TRBJ1-3; D uncertain. The germline V gene has CDR1 SGHTA and CDR2 FQGNSA. V dropped 7 bases and J dropped 4 bases, with 14 bases sitting between them. The CDR3 spans 14 residues. Here the CDR3 DNA reads TGTGCCAGCACAGCGGGGTCGGGCGGAAACACCATATATTTT. Translated, it gives CASTAGSGGNTIYF.

The chain combines TRBV12-3 or TRBV12-4 with TRBJ2-5, with 10 bases identical to TRBD1. The length of the CDR3 is 14 residues. J gave up 4 bases and V 6 bases, and 5 bases lay outside the gene matches. The CDR3 DNA reads TGTGCCAGCAGGGAGACAGGGGGCATAGAGACCCAGTACTTC. Its protein product is CASRETGGIETQYF.

V gene TRBV10-3 combines with J gene TRBJ2-5; TRBD2 aligns across 8 bases. Per germline, CDR1 ENHRY and CDR2 SYGVKD. This CDR3 is built from 14 residues. Trimming cost V 6 bases and J 4 bases; bases outside gene matches: 7. The CDR3 protein is CAIRGGGTGETQYF. DNA of the CDR3: TGTGCCATCAGAGGCGGGGGGACTGGAGAGACCCAGTACTTC.

For this clonotype: The CDR3 end shows no conserved phenylalanine or tryptophan, and so a read error is likely. The chain employs TRBV10-3 and TRBJ1-1; D unclear. V was pared by 10 bases and J by 1 base, with 13 bases between. The germline V gene has CDR1 ENHRY and CDR2 SYGVKD. The CDR3 runs 13 residues. The CDR3 reads CASSRTPNTEAFL. CDR3 nucleotides: TGTGCCAGCAGCAGGACTCCGAACACTGAAGCTTTCCTT.

This clonotype was seen ten or more times. The rearrangement joins TRBV7-2 to TRBJ1-2; D unclear. Germline V gene sequence: CDR1 SGHTA, CDR2 FQGNSA. This CDR3 contains 13 residues. The V and J ends lost 7 bases and 0 bases respectively, with 9 bases between them. Here the CDR3 reads CASTLGANYGYTF. The CDR3 nucleotides are TGTGCCAGCACCCTCGGGGCTAACTATGGCTACACCTTC.

The CDR3 bases are TGTGCCATCCAGGTCGGGGTTAACTATGGCTACACCTTC. It is translated as CAIQVGVNYGYTF. This rearrangement joins TRBV10-3 to TRBJ1-2; D is ambiguous. This CDR3 is 13 amino acids long. Trimming removed 8 bases from V and 1 base from J, with 11 bases in between. Germline V CDR1 and CDR2: ENHRY, SYGVKD.

This clonotype was observed at least ten times. The V call is TRBV12-3 or TRBV12-4, the J call TRBJ1-6; possible D gene TRBD1, 5 bases. This CDR3 region has 13 residues. Deletions cut 4 bases from V and 7 bases from J, with 8 bases between. The CDR3 is CASSSGANSPLHF. The CDR3 nucleotides read TGTGCCAGCAGTTCCGGGGCAAATTCACCCCTCCACTTT.

The chain couples TRBV29-1 to TRBJ2-7, with 7 bases fitting TRBD2. The CDR3 contains 13 residues. With 3 bases clipped from V and 7 bases from J, the junction kept 9 bases outside the gene matches. Germline values: CDR1 SQVTM, CDR2 ANQGSEA. DNA of the CDR3: TGCAGCGTTGACGACGGGGGACTAAGGGAGCAGTACTTC. This encodes CSVDDGGLREQYF.